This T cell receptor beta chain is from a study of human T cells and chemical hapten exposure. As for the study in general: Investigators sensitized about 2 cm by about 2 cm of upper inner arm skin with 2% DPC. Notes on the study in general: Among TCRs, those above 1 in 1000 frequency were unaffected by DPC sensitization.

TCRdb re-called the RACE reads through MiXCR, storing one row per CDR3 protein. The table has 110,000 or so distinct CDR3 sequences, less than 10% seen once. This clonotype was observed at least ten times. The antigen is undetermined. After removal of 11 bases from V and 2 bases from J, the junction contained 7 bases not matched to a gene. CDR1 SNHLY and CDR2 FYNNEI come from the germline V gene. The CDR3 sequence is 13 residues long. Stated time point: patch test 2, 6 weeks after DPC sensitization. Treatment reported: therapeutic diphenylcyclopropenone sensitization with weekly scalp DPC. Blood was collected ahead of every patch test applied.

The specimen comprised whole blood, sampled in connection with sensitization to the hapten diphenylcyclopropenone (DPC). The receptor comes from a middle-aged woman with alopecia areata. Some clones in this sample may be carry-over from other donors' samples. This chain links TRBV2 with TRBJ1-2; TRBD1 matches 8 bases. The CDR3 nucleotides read TGTGCCGAGGGGACAGGTCCCAACTATGGCTACACCTTC. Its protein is CAEGTGPNYGYTF.